The clone carrying this T cell receptor (beta chain) has ten or more counts. Its antigen is unknown. The V and J ends lost 6 bases and 6 bases, in that order; junction bases with no gene match: 7. This CDR3 is built from 15 residues. Germline V gene sequence: CDR1 MNHNS, CDR2 SASEGT. This sample stems from a study of metastatic and nonmetastatic thyroid tumors. Study summary: A comparison of repertoires was made across blood and tumor or nodule tissue from malignant and benign thyroid patients.

Until they underwent thyroid surgery, no patient had received any treatment. In the authors' methods: Across clinicopathological groups, CDR3 differences served as the basis for building a distant-metastasis classifier for papillary thyroid cancer. TCRdb re-called the PCR reads through MiXCR. These V and J calls are TCRdb output, not the study's own analysis. The repertoire has approximately 65,000 clones, roughly 4% of them found once; the top ten carry around 22%. General study results and limits: Compared with benign nodules, malignant thyroid tumors were reported to have significantly higher TCR beta diversity in both blood and tumor.

Material: blood. The clonotype comes from a female donor with papillary thyroid cancer or a benign thyroid nodule (not recorded which). Some clones in this sample may be carry-over from other donors' samples. The V call is TRBV6-1, the J call TRBJ2-1; TRBD2 aligns across 11 bases. The CDR3 DNA sequence: TGTGCCAGCAGAACTTCCGGGACTAGCGGCAATGAGCAGTTCTTC. It is translated as CASRTSGTSGNEQFF.